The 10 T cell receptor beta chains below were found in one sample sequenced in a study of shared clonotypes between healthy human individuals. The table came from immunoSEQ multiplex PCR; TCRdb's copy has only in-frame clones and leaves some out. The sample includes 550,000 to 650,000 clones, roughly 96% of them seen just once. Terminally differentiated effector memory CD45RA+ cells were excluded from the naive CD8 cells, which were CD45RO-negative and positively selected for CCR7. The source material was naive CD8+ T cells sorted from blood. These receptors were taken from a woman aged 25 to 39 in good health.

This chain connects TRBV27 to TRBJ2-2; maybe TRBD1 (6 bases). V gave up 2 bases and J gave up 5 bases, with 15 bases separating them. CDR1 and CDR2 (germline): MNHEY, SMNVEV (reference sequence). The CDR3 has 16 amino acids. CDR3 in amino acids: CASSLDRGRGTGELFF. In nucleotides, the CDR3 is TGTGCCAGCAGTTTAGATAGGGGGAGAGGGACCGGGGAGCTGTTTTTT.

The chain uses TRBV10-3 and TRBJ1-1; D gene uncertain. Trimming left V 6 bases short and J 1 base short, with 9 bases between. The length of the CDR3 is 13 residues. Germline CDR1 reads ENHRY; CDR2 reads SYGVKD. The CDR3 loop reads CAIRAGGNTEAFF. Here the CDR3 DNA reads TGTGCCATCAGGGCGGGAGGGAACACTGAAGCTTTCTTT.

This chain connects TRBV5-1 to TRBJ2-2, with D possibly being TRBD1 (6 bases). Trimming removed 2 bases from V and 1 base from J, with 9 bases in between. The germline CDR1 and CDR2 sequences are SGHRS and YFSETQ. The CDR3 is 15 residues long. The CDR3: CASSFYRENTGELFF. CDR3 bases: TGCGCCAGCAGCTTCTACAGGGAGAACACCGGGGAGCTGTTTTTT.

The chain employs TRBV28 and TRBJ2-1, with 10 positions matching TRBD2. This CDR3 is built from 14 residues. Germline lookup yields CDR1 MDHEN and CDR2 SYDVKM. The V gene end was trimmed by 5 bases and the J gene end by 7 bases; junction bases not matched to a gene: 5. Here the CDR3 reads CASSLLAGENEQFF. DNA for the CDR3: TGTGCCAGCAGTCTTCTAGCGGGAGAAAATGAGCAGTTCTTC.

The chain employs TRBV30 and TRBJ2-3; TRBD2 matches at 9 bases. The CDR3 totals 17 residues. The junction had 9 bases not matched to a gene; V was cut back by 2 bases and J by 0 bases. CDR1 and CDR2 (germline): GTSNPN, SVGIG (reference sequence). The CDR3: CAWSLKIAGVSTDTQYF. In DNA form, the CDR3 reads TGTGCCTGGAGTCTTAAAATAGCGGGAGTTAGCACAGATACGCAGTATTTT.

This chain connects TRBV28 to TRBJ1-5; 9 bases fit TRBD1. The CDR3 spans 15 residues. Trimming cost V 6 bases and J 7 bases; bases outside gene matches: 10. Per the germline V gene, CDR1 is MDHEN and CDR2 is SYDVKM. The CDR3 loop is CASRHTGGVGQPQHF. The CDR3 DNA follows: TGTGCCAGCAGGCATACAGGGGGCGTAGGGCAGCCCCAGCATTTT.

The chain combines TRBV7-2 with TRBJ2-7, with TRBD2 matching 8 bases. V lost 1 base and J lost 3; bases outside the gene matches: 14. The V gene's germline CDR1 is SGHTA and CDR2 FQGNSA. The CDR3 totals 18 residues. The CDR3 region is CASSLESPLAEGDYEQYF. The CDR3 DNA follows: TGTGCCAGCAGCTTAGAGTCCCCACTAGCGGAGGGAGACTACGAGCAGTACTTC.

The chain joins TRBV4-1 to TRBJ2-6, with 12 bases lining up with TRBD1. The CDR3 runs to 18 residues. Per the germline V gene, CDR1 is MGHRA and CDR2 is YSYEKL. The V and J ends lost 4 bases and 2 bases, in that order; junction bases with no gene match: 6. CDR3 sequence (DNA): TGCGCCAGCAGCCGCCGGGGACAGGGGGCTCCTGGGGCCAACGTCCTGACTTTC. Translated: CASSRRGQGAPGANVLTF.

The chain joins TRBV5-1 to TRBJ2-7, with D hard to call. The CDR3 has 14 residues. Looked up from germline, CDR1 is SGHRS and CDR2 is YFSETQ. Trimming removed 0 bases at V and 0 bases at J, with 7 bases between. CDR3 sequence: CASSLGESSYEQYF. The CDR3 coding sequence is TGCGCCAGCAGCTTGGGTGAAAGCTCCTACGAGCAGTACTTC.

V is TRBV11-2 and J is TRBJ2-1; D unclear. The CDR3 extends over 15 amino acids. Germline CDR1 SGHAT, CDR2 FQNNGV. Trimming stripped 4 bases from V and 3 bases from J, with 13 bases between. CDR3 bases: TGTGCCAGCAGCTCCTACCGTTCCTTCTACAATGAGCAGTTCTTC. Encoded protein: CASSSYRSFYNEQFF.